This T cell receptor (beta chain) was obtained from a study of blood T cell repertoires in COVID-19. Study in general: COVID-19 samples, acute and convalescent, were from the United States, Italy and Spain. T cells, B-cell-depleted T cells, or PBMCs supplied cDNA or gDNA.

Trimming removed 5 bases from V and 6 bases from J, with 13 bases in between. This CDR3 has 14 amino acids. Germline values: CDR1 SGHTA, CDR2 FQGNSA. Using immunoSEQ multiplex PCR, the repertoire was profiled, and TCRdb retains in-frame clones only, with some absent. Of about 220,000 clones in the sample, around 84% are singletons; the top ten hold approximately 5.1%. The chain recombines TRBV7-2 with TRBJ1-4; D perhaps matches TRBD1 (5 bases). The clonotype originates from a woman aged 55-75 years who had recovered from COVID-19. Input material: peripheral blood. The CDR3: CASSQGSGHEKLFF. The CDR3 nucleotides are TGTGCCAGCAGCCAGGGATCTGGGCATGAAAAACTGTTTTTT. Full variable domain (outside the CDR3, taken from reference TRBV7-2 and TRBJ1-4): GAGVSQSPSNKVTEKGKDVELRCDPISGHTALYWYRQSLGQGLEFLIYFQGNSAPDKSGLPSDRFSAERTGGSVSTLTIQRTQQEDSAVYLCASSQGSGHEKLFFGSGTQLSVL.